The present TCR beta chain was sequenced within a study of T cell responses to AZD1222 COVID-19 vaccine. General study points: Rises in breadth and depth of Spike-specific TCRs came after two AZD1222 doses. After the peak T cell response, and only then, were repertoires sampled. Donors, mostly white British, included more females; clonal diversity was possibly underestimated.

Analyses pooled second doses at about 4 or about 12 weeks. Some clones are missing from TCRdb's copy, which holds only in-frame ones; the method was immunoSEQ multiplex PCR. The table lists 110,000 to 150,000 clones, roughly 93% of them singletons. The sample holds a few counts of this clone. The antigen is undetermined. The receptor was isolated from an adult who received the AZD1222 COVID-19 vaccine. Specimen: peripheral blood, collected 28 days after the second AZD1222 dose.

The CDR3 reads CASSQGGLTNQPQHF. The CDR3 region has the DNA TGCGCCAGCAGCCAAGGAGGACTGACAAATCAGCCCCAGCATTTT. This chain links TRBV4-1 with TRBJ1-5, with D unclear. The CDR3 is made up of 15 amino acids. V lost 1 base and J 4 bases, leaving 11 bases between the germline ends. Germline V gives CDR1 MGHRA, CDR2 YSYEKL.